The 28 T cell receptor beta chains reported below all come from one sample, sequenced in a study of blood T cell repertoires in COVID-19 (dated by TCRdb to about 2020). The protocol used for the library was the immunoSEQ multiplex PCR assay. The immuneACCESS repertoire file appears here via TCRdb, limited to in-frame rearrangements. These files lack a portion of the clones; in checked studies, under half of the deficit traces to unresolved V genes, and the cause of the others is not known. In this sample the table shows about 210,000 clones, about four fifths of which occur a single time. The top ten constitute roughly 12% of the sample. The sequenced sample consisted of peripheral blood. All receptors come from a woman in her 40s with acute or convalescent COVID-19.

The rearrangement links TRBV3-1 (or the pseudogene TRBV3-2) to TRBJ2-7, with no clear D. The germline V and J ends were trimmed by 1 base and 5 bases, with 6 bases remaining between them. CDR3 length equals 12 residues. CDR1 is LGHDT and CDR2 is YNNKEL in the germline V gene (reference sequence). The CDR3 DNA is TGTGCCAGCAGCCAAGTCATCCACGAGCAGTACTTC. This sequence encodes CASSQVIHEQYF.

V is TRBV2 and J is TRBJ2-5; 9 nucleotides line up with TRBD2. This CDR3 contains 14 residues. In germline, CDR1 is SNHLY, CDR2 FYNNEI. J lost 6 bases, V lost 6 bases, and 8 bases had no gene match. DNA for the CDR3: TGTGCCAGCAGCCAAGGGACTAGCAGCAAGACCCAGTACTTC. Translation gives CASSQGTSSKTQYF.

This rearrangement joins TRBV24-1 to TRBJ2-2, with 7 nucleotides matching TRBD2. CDR1 is KGHDR, CDR2 SFDVKD, per germline. This CDR3 comprises 15 residues. After removal of 12 bases from V and 4 bases from J, the junction contained 13 bases not matched to a gene. The CDR3 DNA sequence: TGTGCCTCCCAAGGGAGGGGCGTTGGCACCGGGGAGCTGTTTTTT. This gives the protein CASQGRGVGTGELFF.

The gene calls are TRBV2 and TRBJ2-7; D call uncertain. The germline gives CDR1 SNHLY, CDR2 FYNNEI. The germline V and J ends were trimmed by 4 bases and 9 bases, with 13 bases remaining between them. The CDR3 has 12 amino acids. The chain's CDR3 is CASSGGKKWQYF. DNA for the CDR3: TGTGCCAGCAGTGGAGGCAAGAAGTGGCAGTACTTC.

This sequence joins TRBV18 and TRBJ2-3; the match to TRBD2 covers 8 bases. Germline lookup yields CDR1 KGHSH and CDR2 LQKENI. The CDR3 sequence is 17 residues long. With 4 bases clipped from V and 2 bases from J, the junction kept 11 bases outside the gene matches. The CDR3 here is CASSRSPSGGLTDTQYF. The CDR3 DNA reads as TGTGCCAGCTCACGAAGTCCCAGCGGGGGACTCACAGATACGCAGTATTTT. Together with reference TRBV18 and TRBJ2-3, the CDR3 gives the full variable domain: NAGVMQNPRHLVRRRGQEARLRCSPMKGHSHVYWYRQLPEEGLKFMVYLQKENIIDESGMPKERFSAEFPKEGPSILRIQQVVRGDSAAYFCASSRSPSGGLTDTQYFGPGTRLTVL.

The chain is built from TRBV6-1 and TRBJ2-3; the match to TRBD2 covers 8 bases. The germline V gene encodes CDR1 MNHNS and CDR2 SASEGT. This CDR3 region has 17 residues. With 4 bases clipped from V and 3 bases from J, the junction kept 12 bases outside the gene matches. This CDR3 is CASSADQREGPTDTQYF. The CDR3 region has the DNA TGTGCCAGCAGTGCGGACCAACGGGAGGGCCCGACAGATACGCAGTATTTT.

The V call is TRBV7-2, the J call TRBJ2-7; 12 nucleotides line up with TRBD2. Trimming took 4 bases from V and 3 from J; bases not matched to a gene: 4. The CDR3 extends over 15 amino acids. Germline V gene sequence: CDR1 SGHTA, CDR2 FQGNSA. The CDR3 sequence is CASSSGLAGYYEQYF. DNA for the CDR3: TGTGCCAGCAGCTCCGGACTAGCGGGGTACTACGAGCAGTACTTC.

The CDR3 reads CASSLSAARDSPLHF. The DNA of the CDR3 is TGTGCCAGCAGTTTATCCGCAGCCCGGGATTCACCCCTCCACTTT. V and J are TRBV27 and TRBJ1-6, with D hard to call. Looked up from germline, CDR1 is MNHEY and CDR2 is SMNVEV (reference sequence). V was pared by 0 bases and J by 8 bases, with 11 bases between. The CDR3 consists of 15 residues.

J is TRBJ2-1 and V is TRBV7-8, with D tentatively TRBD1 (6 bases). With 5 bases removed from V and 10 bases from J, the gap between germline ends came to 21 bases. Looked up from germline, CDR1 is SGHVS and CDR2 is FQNEAQ. This CDR3 has 15 residues. CDR3 bases: TGTGCCAGCAGCGCCCGACTACAGGGTATCCTGGAGCAGTTCTTC. Translating gives CASSARLQGILEQFF.

The genes are TRBV3-1 (or the pseudogene TRBV3-2) and TRBJ1-6; 8 bases align to TRBD1. V shed 1 base, J shed 7 bases, and the junction held 12 bases outside the gene matches. Per the germline V gene, CDR1 is LGHDT and CDR2 is YNNKEL (reference sequence). The CDR3 covers 18 residues. The DNA for the CDR3 is TGTGCCAGCAGCCAAGTATTTCCGGGACAGGCTAAAAATTCACCCCTCCACTTT. It is translated as CASSQVFPGQAKNSPLHF.

The chain is built from TRBV25-1 and TRBJ2-7, with a weak D call TRBD1 (6 bases). Per the germline V gene, CDR1 is MGHDK and CDR2 is SYGVNS. This CDR3 has 15 amino acids. V was pared by 4 bases and J by 2 bases, with 15 bases between. CDR3: CASSGQDRSPYEQYF. The CDR3 region has the DNA TGTGCCAGCAGTGGACAAGACAGGTCACCCTACGAGCAGTACTTC.

This sequence joins TRBV6-5 and TRBJ1-2, with 7 bases that match TRBD1. Germline V gene lookup returns CDR1 MNHEY and CDR2 SVGAGI. CDR3 length equals 14 residues. V shed 10 bases, J shed 3 bases, and the junction held 11 bases outside the gene matches. CDR3 coding DNA: TGTGCCACTAACAGGGGATCAGTTCACTATGGCTACACCTTC. Translation: CATNRGSVHYGYTF.

This chain joins TRBV28 and TRBJ1-1; tentative D call: TRBD1 (6 bases). Trimming shortened V by 1 base and J by 1 base, and 19 bases separated the two germline ends. This CDR3 has 18 residues. Germline lookup yields CDR1 MDHEN and CDR2 SYDVKM. DNA for the CDR3: TGTGCCAGCAGTTTATTCCGGGACATAAAGGGGGAGAACACTGAAGCTTTCTTT. Its translation: CASSLFRDIKGENTEAFF.

The chain has TRBV12-3 or TRBV12-4 and TRBJ1-4; D not certain. Trimming took 5 bases from V and 4 from J, leaving 8 bases between them. This CDR3 comprises 13 residues. CDR3 region: CASSPGYNEKLFF. CDR3 bases: TGTGCCAGCAGTCCCGGGTATAATGAAAAACTGTTTTTT.

Only a few counts were recorded for this clone. V gene TRBV18 combines with J gene TRBJ1-1; no clear D gene. V dropped 2 bases and J dropped 6 bases, with 7 bases sitting between them. The CDR3 consists of 12 residues. The germline V gene encodes CDR1 KGHSH and CDR2 LQKENI. The CDR3 here is CASSPIRAEAFF. The CDR3, as DNA: TGTGCCAGCTCACCAATTCGGGCTGAAGCTTTCTTT.

V is TRBV27 and J is TRBJ1-1; D remains unclear. The germline gives CDR1 MNHEY, CDR2 SMNVEV (reference sequence). V was pared by 3 bases and J by 3 bases, with 8 bases between. This CDR3 comprises 13 residues. CDR3 sequence: CASSLLRYTEAFF. In nucleotides, the CDR3 is TGTGCCAGCAGTTTGCTCAGGTACACTGAAGCTTTCTTT.

The genes are TRBV2 and TRBJ2-2, with 11 bases matching TRBD2. Germline V gene sequence: CDR1 SNHLY, CDR2 FYNNEI. V gave up 3 bases and J gave up 6 bases; unmatched junction bases: 3. The CDR3 has 15 residues. In nucleotides, the CDR3 is TGTGCCAGCAGTGAGGCTAGCGGGAGGCCCGGGGAGCTGTTTTTT. Amino acids: CASSEASGRPGELFF.

This chain joins TRBV2 and TRBJ2-2; 11 bases are shared with TRBD1. The CDR3 is 13 residues long. J lost 6 bases, V lost 6 bases, and 0 bases had no gene match. Germline CDR1 is SNHLY and CDR2 is FYNNEI. The CDR3 region has the DNA TGTGCCAGCAGGGGACAGGGGGCCGGGGAGCTGTTTTTT. It is translated as CASRGQGAGELFF.

This chain links TRBV24-1 with TRBJ2-2; 7 bases map to TRBD1. Germline values: CDR1 KGHDR, CDR2 SFDVKD. This CDR3 spans 21 amino acids. With 1 base clipped from V and 1 base from J, the junction kept 17 bases outside the gene matches. This chain's CDR3 is CATSDFLGWAGGRLNTGELFF. CDR3 sequence (DNA): TGTGCCACCAGTGATTTCCTTGGTTGGGCAGGGGGACGGTTGAACACCGGGGAGCTGTTTTTT.

V usage is TRBV10-1 and J usage is TRBJ2-6; 8 bases agree with TRBD1. Germline values: CDR1 WNHNN, CDR2 SYGVQD (reference sequence). V was pared by 4 bases and J by 0 bases, with 5 bases of the junction left unmatched. This CDR3 has 17 residues. In DNA form, the CDR3 reads TGCGCCAGCAGTGCCGGGACAGGTAGCTCTGGGGCCAACGTCCTGACTTTC. This translates into CASSAGTGSSGANVLTF.

The chain carries TRBV24-1 and TRBJ1-2; unclear D gene. Trimming took 11 bases from V and 0 from J, leaving 15 bases between them. CDR1 and CDR2 from the germline V gene are KGHDR and SFDVKD. There are 14 residues in the CDR3. The CDR3 spells CAISTARANYGYTF. The CDR3 DNA is TGTGCCATTTCTACAGCAAGAGCTAACTATGGCTACACCTTC.

This clone was recorded a few times. The gene calls are TRBV7-2 and TRBJ2-7, with D tentatively TRBD2 (5 bases). From germline, CDR1 is SGHTA and CDR2 FQGNSA. This CDR3 is built from 16 residues. Trimming removed 5 bases at V and 0 bases at J, with 17 bases between. Written as DNA, the CDR3 is TGTGCCAGCAGCCTAAGATCGGGATCGAGCTCCTACGAGCAGTACTTC. It specifies CASSLRSGSSSYEQYF.

The V call is TRBV7-9, the J call TRBJ1-2; perhaps TRBD1 as D (6 bases). This CDR3 comprises 16 residues. Germline-derived CDR1 and CDR2 are SEHNR and FQNEAQ (reference sequence). V lost 4 bases and J lost 8, with 23 bases in between. The CDR3 reads CASSYRQVDSTQGYTF. Here the CDR3 DNA reads TGTGCCAGCAGCTATAGACAGGTAGACAGTACTCAAGGCTACACCTTC.

This CDR3 is CAIKGAGFFYNEQFF. The DNA of the CDR3 is TGTGCCATCAAGGGGGCAGGGTTTTTTTACAATGAGCAGTTCTTC. The chain employs TRBV10-3 and TRBJ2-1, with 7 bases aligning to TRBD1. This CDR3 has 15 amino acids. Trimming cost V 7 bases and J 4 bases; bases outside gene matches: 10. The germline V gene has CDR1 ENHRY and CDR2 SYGVKD.

The chain recombines TRBV7-9 with TRBJ1-5; weak D call: TRBD1 (5 bases). The V end lost 3 bases, the J end lost 11 bases, and 14 bases lay between the germline ends. There are 13 residues in the CDR3. The germline CDR1 and CDR2 sequences are SEHNR and FQNEAQ (reference sequence). The CDR3 region is CASSFGAARTQHF. The CDR3 coding sequence is TGTGCCAGCAGCTTTGGGGCCGCTCGGACCCAGCATTTT.

The chain couples TRBV24-1 to TRBJ2-5; 9 bases agree with TRBD1. V lost 1 base and J lost 5; bases outside the gene matches: 4. CDR1 KGHDR and CDR2 SFDVKD come from the germline V gene. CDR3 size: 15 residues. CDR3 protein: CATSDLQGAGETQYF. CDR3 DNA: TGTGCCACCAGTGATTTACAGGGGGCTGGGGAGACCCAGTACTTC.

A single count supports this clone. This specimen includes other DNA sequences encoding the same CDR3. This chain connects TRBV9 to TRBJ2-7, with 8 bases matching TRBD1. Losses at the gene ends were 0 bases for V and 4 bases for J; bases not matched to a gene: 3. The CDR3 has 14 amino acids. Germline CDR1 SGDLS, CDR2 YYNGEE. The CDR3 sequence is CASSVGQGPYEQYF. In DNA form, the CDR3 reads TGTGCCAGCAGCGTAGGACAGGGGCCATACGAGCAGTACTTC.

The chain uses TRBV25-1 and TRBJ2-2; D is perhaps TRBD2 (5 bases). CDR1 is MGHDK, CDR2 SYGVNS, per germline. The CDR3 sequence is 15 residues long. Trimming cost V 3 bases and J 10 bases, with 18 bases left between them. The CDR3 coding sequence is TGTGCCAGCAGTGACCGAGGGTTACCCCTTCCGGAGCTGTTTTTT. Translation gives CASSDRGLPLPELFF.